The entry below describes one T cell receptor beta chain. The source of the sample is a study of human T cells and chemical hapten exposure. About the study: Skin on the upper inner arm, approximately 2 cm by approximately 2 cm in size, was sensitized with 2% DPC.

The time point here: patch test 1, 2 weeks after DPC sensitization. The treatment here: therapeutic diphenylcyclopropenone sensitization with weekly scalp DPC. TCRdb analysed the RACE reads with MiXCR anew, one entry per CDR3 protein. This sample has around 160,000 distinct CDR3 sequences, with roughly 15% found just once. Sequences were derived from whole blood, sampled in connection with sensitization to the hapten diphenylcyclopropenone (DPC). The origin of this receptor is a woman under 40 with alopecia areata. Some clones in this sample may be carry-over from other donors' samples.

Here the CDR3 DNA reads TGTGCCACCACCGGGGGAGACGGGGACGCCGAGCAGTACTTC. It translates to CATTGGDGDAEQYF. The rearrangement uses TRBV10-3 and TRBJ2-7, with TRBD2 as a possible D gene (6 bases). Trimming stripped 10 bases from V and 6 bases from J, with 22 bases between. CDR1 ENHRY and CDR2 SYGVKD come from the germline V gene. This CDR3 spans 14 amino acids.